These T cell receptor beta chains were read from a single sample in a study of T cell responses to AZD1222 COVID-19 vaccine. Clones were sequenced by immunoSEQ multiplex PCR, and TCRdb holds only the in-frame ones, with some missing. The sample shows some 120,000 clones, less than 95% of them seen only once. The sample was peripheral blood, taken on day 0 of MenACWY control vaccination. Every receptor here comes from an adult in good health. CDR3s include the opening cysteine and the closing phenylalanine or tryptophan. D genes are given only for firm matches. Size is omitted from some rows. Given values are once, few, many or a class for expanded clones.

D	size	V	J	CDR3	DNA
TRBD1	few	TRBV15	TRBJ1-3	CATSSLQGNTIYF	TGTGCCACCAGCAGCCTACAGGGGAACACCATATATTTT
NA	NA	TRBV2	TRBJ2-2	CASSEGQNTGELFF	TGTGCCAGCAGTGAGGGACAGAACACCGGGGAGCTGTTTTTT
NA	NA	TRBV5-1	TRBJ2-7	CASSPTGTNEQYF	TGCGCCAGCAGCCCGACTGGAACCAACGAGCAGTACTTC
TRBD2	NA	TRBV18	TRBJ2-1	CASSPAAGRGSEQFF	TGTGCCAGCTCACCAGCGGCAGGGAGGGGTTCTGAGCAGTTCTTC
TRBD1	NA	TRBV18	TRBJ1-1	CASSPRQGDMNTEAFF	TGTGCCAGCTCACCACGACAGGGCGATATGAACACTGAAGCTTTCTTT
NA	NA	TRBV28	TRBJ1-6	CASSLMETEGNSPLHF	TGTGCCAGCAGTTTAATGGAGACGGAGGGGAATTCACCCCTCCACTTT
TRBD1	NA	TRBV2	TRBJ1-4	CASRLQGARTNEKLFF	TGTGCCAGCAGATTGCAGGGGGCGAGGACTAATGAAAAACTGTTTTTT
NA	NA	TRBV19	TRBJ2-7	CASSIAVDYEQYF	TGTGCCAGTAGTATAGCAGTGGACTACGAGCAGTACTTC
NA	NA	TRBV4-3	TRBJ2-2	CASSHARGTNTGELFF	TGCGCCAGCAGCCACGCTAGGGGTACGAACACCGGGGAGCTGTTTTTT
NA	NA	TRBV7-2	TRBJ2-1	CASSLDISGGDEQFF	TGTGCCAGCAGCTTAGATATTAGCGGCGGGGATGAGCAGTTCTTC
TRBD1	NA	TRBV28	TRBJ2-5	CASSLPGTGVQETQYF	TGTGCCAGCAGTCTCCCCGGGACAGGGGTCCAAGAGACCCAGTACTTC
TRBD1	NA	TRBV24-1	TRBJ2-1	CATSDPRQGEFF	TGTGCCACCAGTGATCCTCGACAGGGGGAATTCTTC
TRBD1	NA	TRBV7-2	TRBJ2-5	CASSLTTGGMETQYF	TGTGCCAGCAGCTTAACGACAGGGGGCATGGAGACCCAGTACTTC
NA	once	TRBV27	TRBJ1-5	CASSSLYSNQPQHF	TGTGCCAGCAGTTCCCTATATAGCAATCAGCCCCAGCATTTT
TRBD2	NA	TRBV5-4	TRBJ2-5	CASSLAGGRETQYF	TGTGCCAGCAGCCTAGCGGGGGGGCGGGAGACCCAGTACTTC
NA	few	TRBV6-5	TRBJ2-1	CASSYAQYNEQFF	TGTGCCAGCAGTTACGCGCAGTACAATGAGCAGTTCTTC
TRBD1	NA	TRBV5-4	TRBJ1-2	CASSLGGDRGNYGYTF	TGTGCCAGCAGCTTGGGGGGGGACAGGGGAAACTATGGCTACACCTTC
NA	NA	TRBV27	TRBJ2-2	CASSLRGELFF	TGTGCCAGCAGTTTACGCGGGGAGCTGTTTTTT
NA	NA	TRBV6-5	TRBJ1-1	CASSYPTGRMNTEAFF	TGTGCCAGCAGTTACCCCACGGGACGGATGAACACTGAAGCTTTCTTT
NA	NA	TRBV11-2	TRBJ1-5	CASSLDWGENQPQHF	TGTGCCAGCAGCTTAGATTGGGGGGAAAATCAGCCCCAGCATTTT
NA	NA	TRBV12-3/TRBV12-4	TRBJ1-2	CASRDVNGYGYTF	TGTGCCTCCCGGGACGTTAACGGATATGGCTACACCTTC
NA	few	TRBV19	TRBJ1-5	CATQAADYSNQPQHF	TGTGCCACTCAGGCGGCAGATTATAGCAATCAGCCCCAGCATTTT
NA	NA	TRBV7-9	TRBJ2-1	CASSLDVRLPFF	TGTGCCAGCAGCTTAGACGTCCGGCTACCGTTCTTC
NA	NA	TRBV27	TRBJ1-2	CASSSRPGRINYGYTF	TGTGCCAGCAGTTCCCGGCCGGGACGAATCAACTATGGCTACACCTTC
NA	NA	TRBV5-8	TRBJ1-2	CASSLAIRDGYTF	TGTGCCAGCAGCTTGGCGATCAGGGATGGCTACACCTTC
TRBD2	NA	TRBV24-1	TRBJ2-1	CATSDPGPTSVNEQFF	TGTGCCACCAGTGATCCCGGCCCGACTAGCGTTAATGAGCAGTTCTTC
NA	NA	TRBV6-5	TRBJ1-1	CASARGGATEAFF	TGTGCCAGCGCCCGCGGGGGGGCCACTGAAGCTTTCTTT
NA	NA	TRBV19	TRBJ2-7	CASSRGVGSYEQYF	TGTGCCAGTAGTAGGGGGGTCGGTTCCTACGAGCAGTACTTC
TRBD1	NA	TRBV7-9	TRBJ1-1	CASSYTQGPGTEAFF	TGTGCCAGCAGCTATACACAGGGGCCGGGGACTGAAGCTTTCTTT
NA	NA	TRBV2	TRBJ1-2	CASSEATVGYGYTF	TGTGCCAGCAGTGAAGCCACCGTGGGTTATGGCTACACCTTC
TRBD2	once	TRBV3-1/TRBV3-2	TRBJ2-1	CASSQIIAGANVNEQFF	TGTGCCAGCAGCCAAATAATAGCGGGAGCGAATGTTAATGAGCAGTTCTTC
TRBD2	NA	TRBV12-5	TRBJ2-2	CASDAGGNTGELFF	TGTGCTAGTGATGCGGGGGGGAACACCGGGGAGCTGTTTTTT
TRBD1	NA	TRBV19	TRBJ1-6	CASSDRAWSNSPLHF	TGTGCCAGTAGCGACAGGGCCTGGAGTAATTCACCCCTCCACTTT
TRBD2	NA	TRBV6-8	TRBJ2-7	CASSYPSGSRWLREQYF	TGTGCCAGCAGTTACCCTAGCGGGAGTAGGTGGTTGAGGGAGCAGTACTTC
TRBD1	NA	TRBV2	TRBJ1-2	CAGGTGPGYTF	TGTGCCGGGGGGACAGGCCCCGGCTACACCTTC
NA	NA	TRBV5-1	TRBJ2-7	CASSSSKYEQYF	TGCGCCAGCAGCTCATCAAAATACGAGCAGTACTTC
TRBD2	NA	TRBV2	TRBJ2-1	CASSDDHFIGTSGRFNEQFF	TGTGCCAGCAGTGACGATCATTTCATAGGGACTAGCGGGAGATTCAATGAGCAGTTCTTC
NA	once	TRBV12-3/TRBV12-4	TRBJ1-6	CASSFGNSPLHF	TGTGCCAGCAGTTTTGGAAATTCACCCCTCCACTTT
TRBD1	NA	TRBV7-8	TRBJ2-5	CASSFYGGRGQGETQYF	TGTGCCAGCAGCTTTTATGGAGGCAGGGGGCAAGGAGAGACCCAGTACTTC
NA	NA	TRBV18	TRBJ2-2	CASSTGPANTGELFF	TGTGCCAGCTCTACAGGCCCTGCGAACACCGGGGAGCTGTTTTTT
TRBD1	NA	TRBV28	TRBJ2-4	CASSLSTTGGKNIQYF	TGTGCCAGCAGTTTATCTACGACAGGGGGCAAAAACATTCAGTACTTC
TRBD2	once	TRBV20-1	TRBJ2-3	CSASGPLAGHTDTQYF	TGCAGTGCTAGTGGTCCACTAGCGGGACACACAGATACGCAGTATTTT
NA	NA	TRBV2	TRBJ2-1	CASSGGGVAQFF	TGTGCCAGCAGTGGGGGGGGCGTTGCGCAGTTCTTC
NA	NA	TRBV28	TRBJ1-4	CASSPPPTNEKLFF	TGTGCCAGCAGTCCCCCCCCAACTAATGAAAAACTGTTTTTT
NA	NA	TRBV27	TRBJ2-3	CASSLYGVHTQYF	TGTGCCAGCAGTTTATACGGGGTGCATACGCAGTATTTT
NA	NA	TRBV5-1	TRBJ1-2	CASSLPGVFGYTF	TGCGCCAGCAGCCTGCCGGGTGTGTTCGGCTACACCTTC
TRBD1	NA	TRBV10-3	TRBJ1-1	CAISDQQGGTEAFF	TGTGCCATCAGTGATCAACAGGGGGGAACTGAAGCTTTCTTT
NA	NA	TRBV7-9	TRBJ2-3	CASSLGFNTDTQYF	TGTGCCAGCAGCTTAGGGTTTAACACAGATACGCAGTATTTT
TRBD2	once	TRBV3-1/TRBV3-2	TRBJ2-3	CASSYYLGLAGGLFNTDTQYF	TGTGCCAGCAGCTACTACCTGGGACTAGCGGGGGGCCTATTTAACACAGATACGCAGTATTTT
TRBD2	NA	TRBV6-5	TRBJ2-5	CASRRLAGGIETQYF	TGTGCCAGCAGGCGACTAGCGGGGGGTATCGAGACCCAGTACTTC
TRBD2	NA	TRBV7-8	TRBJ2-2	CASSLLSSGGALTGELFF	TGTGCCAGCAGCTTATTGTCTAGCGGGGGGGCTCTTACCGGGGAGCTGTTTTTT
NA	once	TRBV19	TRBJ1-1	CASMDGSWDTEAFF	TGTGCCAGTATGGACGGATCGTGGGACACTGAAGCTTTCTTT
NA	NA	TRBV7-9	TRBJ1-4	CASKQGTNEKLFF	TGTGCCAGCAAACAGGGTACTAATGAAAAACTGTTTTTT
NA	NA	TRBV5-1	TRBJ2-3	CASRYAGWGPTDTQYF	TGCGCCAGCAGGTATGCTGGCTGGGGACCCACAGATACGCAGTATTTT
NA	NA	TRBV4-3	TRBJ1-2	CASSQDRGTPYGYTF	TGCGCCAGCAGCCAAGACAGGGGTACCCCCTATGGCTACACCTTC